The text below deals with one TCR beta chain. What it binds is not known. The data were taken from a study of cytomegalovirus exposure and HLA in healthy donors. About the research overall: T cells numbering about 179 million yielded approximately 120 million unique TCR beta sequences in an earlier analysis.

This CDR3 contains 18 residues. Trimming removed 1 base from V and 1 base from J, with 17 bases in between. Germline assignment: CDR1 SEHNR and CDR2 FQNEAQ (reference sequence). Study-level points and caveats: A link between a missense DCLRE1C variant and TCR beta V- and J-gene trimming emerged from a later analysis.

Primers: 60 Vbeta forward and 13 Jbeta reverse. Here immunoSEQ multiplex PCR was the method, and the copy in TCRdb shows in-frame clones only, minus some. The sample consists of around 220,000 clones, 65% to 80% of them appearing once. Sample: PBMCs. The sequence derives from a man between 35 and 55 years old in good health and CMV-seronegative. This sequence joins TRBV7-9 and TRBJ1-3; D may be TRBD1 (5 bases). In nucleotides, the CDR3 is TGTGCCAGCAGCTTAGTATCTGGCGGCAGGGTGTCTGGAAACACCATATATTTT. Its translation: CASSLVSGGRVSGNTIYF.